The 32 T cell receptor beta chains below all came from one sample that was sequenced in a study of PD-1 blockade in classical Hodgkin lymphoma. Exposure to brentuximab vedotin varied, and each patient had relapsed following autologous stem cell transplantation. TCRdb's table, derived via immunoSEQ multiplex PCR, lists solely in-frame clones and lacks some. Counted here are 98,000 or so clones, 80% to 90% occurring once; the ten biggest clones make up less than 20%. Sequencing used peripheral blood mononuclear cells (PBMCs), obtained before the second cycle of nivolumab. Receptor source: a human donor with classical Hodgkin lymphoma.

The sample holds a few counts of this clone. The rearrangement links TRBV30 to TRBJ1-5; a possible D gene is TRBD1 (5 bases). Germline V gene lookup returns CDR1 GTSNPN and CDR2 SVGIG (reference sequence). This CDR3 comprises 14 residues. The germline V and J ends were trimmed by 5 bases and 4 bases, with 15 bases remaining between them. CDR3 region: CAWDSGTRNQPQHF. The CDR3 DNA sequence: TGTGCCTGGGATTCCGGGACCAGAAATCAGCCCCAGCATTTT.

The J gene is TRBJ2-5, the V gene TRBV7-9; D remains ambiguous. The germline CDR1 and CDR2 sequences are SEHNR and FQNEAQ (reference sequence). There are 14 residues in the CDR3. V gave up 1 base and J gave up 2 bases, with 8 bases separating them. The CDR3 nucleotides are TGTGCCAGCAGCTTAGGGCTACCTCAAGAGACCCAGTACTTC. This gives the protein CASSLGLPQETQYF.

The chain is built from TRBV30 and TRBJ1-6; no reliable D call. The CDR3 has 11 residues. The germline gives CDR1 GTSNPN, CDR2 SVGIG (reference sequence). V was trimmed by 3 bases and J by 12 bases, leaving 9 bases between them. CDR3 loop: CAWRVGRPLHF. In nucleotides, the CDR3 is TGTGCCTGGAGAGTGGGTAGACCCCTCCACTTT.

In its sample, this clone was seen once. The rearrangement links TRBV2 to TRBJ2-1, with 7 positions matching TRBD1. V gave up 7 bases and J gave up 7 bases; unmatched junction bases: 10. The CDR3 length is 14 residues. Germline V gives CDR1 SNHLY, CDR2 FYNNEI. As DNA, the CDR3 is TGTGCCAGCACCCTCTACAGGGGATTTAATGAGCAGTTCTTC. Translation gives CASTLYRGFNEQFF.

The chain carries TRBV4-2 and TRBJ2-7; TRBD2 aligns across 11 bases. The CDR3 loop spans 15 amino acids. Germline V gene data show CDR1 as LGHNA and CDR2 as YNFKEQ. The J segment lost 5 bases and the V segment lost 0 bases, leaving 3 bases of the junction unmatched. This CDR3 is CASSQDQLAGDEQYF. The CDR3 nucleotides are TGTGCCAGCAGCCAAGATCAACTAGCGGGGGACGAGCAGTACTTC.

On this clone: In the same sample, other DNA sequences code for this CDR3. The rearrangement joins TRBV11-1 to TRBJ2-2, with 7 bases matching TRBD2. Germline assignment: CDR1 SGHAT and CDR2 FQDESV (reference sequence). V dropped 5 bases and J dropped 5; count of bases not matched to a gene: 20. The CDR3 sequence is 19 residues long. CDR3 in amino acids: CASSLGRLAGGPRTGELFF. CDR3 bases: TGTGCCAGCAGCCTAGGGAGACTAGCAGGAGGGCCTCGGACCGGGGAGCTGTTTTTT. The complete variable domain, with remaining parts taken from reference TRBV11-1 and TRBJ2-2, reads EAEVAQSPRYKITEKSQAVAFWCDPISGHATLYWYRQILGQGPELLVQFQDESVVDDSQLPKDRFSAERLKGVDSTLKIQPAELGDSAMYLCASSLGRLAGGPRTGELFFGEGSRLTVL.

This chain uses TRBV11-2 with TRBJ1-4, with D uncertain. Per germline, CDR1 SGHAT and CDR2 FQNNGV. Trimming pared 4 bases from V and 3 bases from J, leaving 18 bases between. The CDR3 contains 17 residues. The CDR3: CASSSLLEGYSNEKLFF. As DNA, the CDR3 is TGTGCCAGCAGCTCCCTCCTGGAGGGCTATTCTAATGAAAAACTGTTTTTT.

The chain carries TRBV27 and TRBJ2-1, with 8 bases identical to TRBD1. Germline CDR1 MNHEY, CDR2 SMNVEV (reference sequence). CDR3 size: 13 residues. V gave up 3 bases and J gave up 7 bases; unmatched junction bases: 2. Here the CDR3 reads CASSFNRGNEQFF. CDR3 sequence (DNA): TGTGCCAGCAGTTTCAACAGGGGGAATGAGCAGTTCTTC.

In regard to this clone: Different DNA sequences within this sample yield the same CDR3. The chain employs TRBV6-5 and TRBJ2-7; TRBD2 agrees at 10 bases. CDR3 length: 13 amino acids. V was pared by 6 bases and J by 3 bases, with 2 bases of the junction left unmatched. CDR1 is MNHEY, CDR2 SVGAGI, per germline. CDR3 sequence: CASRLAGGYEQYF. The CDR3 DNA reads as TGTGCCAGCAGGTTAGCGGGGGGCTACGAGCAGTACTTC.

This sequence joins TRBV5-6 and TRBJ2-7, with 13 bases aligning to TRBD2. Germline V gene lookup returns CDR1 SGHDT and CDR2 YYEEEE. CDR3 length: 14 amino acids. V shed 3 bases and J 7 bases; nucleotides not matched to a gene: 4. The CDR3 is CASSYGLAGEEQYF. CDR3 coding DNA: TGTGCCAGCAGCTACGGACTAGCGGGAGAGGAGCAGTACTTC.

This chain joins TRBV11-2 and TRBJ1-3; D remains ambiguous. Germline V gene lookup returns CDR1 SGHAT and CDR2 FQNNGV. CDR3 length equals 15 residues. Deletions cut 3 bases from V and 1 base from J, with 10 bases between. Here the CDR3 reads CASSLDLGSGNTIYF. The CDR3 nucleotides read TGTGCCAGCAGCTTGGACCTCGGATCTGGAAACACCATATATTTT.

Only one count was recorded for this clone. CDR3 protein: CASRVDRGTSGFYEQYF. In nucleotides, the CDR3 is TGTGCCAGCAGGGTGGACAGGGGGACTAGCGGTTTCTACGAGCAGTACTTC. The rearrangement links TRBV28 to TRBJ2-7; D perhaps matches TRBD2 (11 bases). The germline CDR1 and CDR2 sequences are MDHEN and SYDVKM. Trimming left V 6 bases short and J 3 bases short, with 24 bases between. The CDR3 consists of 17 residues. Full variable domain (rest looked up from reference TRBV28 and TRBJ2-7): DVKVTQSSRYLVKRTGEKVFLECVQDMDHENMFWYRQDPGLGLRLIYFSYDVKMKEKGDIPEGYSVSREKKERFSLILESASTNQTSMYLCASRVDRGTSGFYEQYFGPGTRLTVT.

This clone was seen only once. This rearrangement joins TRBV10-2 to TRBJ2-1, with D possibly TRBD2 on 5 matching bases. This CDR3 is built from 16 residues. Germline V gene data show CDR1 as WSHSY and CDR2 as SAAADI. With 5 bases removed from V and 2 bases from J, the gap between germline ends came to 16 bases. CDR3 sequence: CASSLRGSGPYNEQFF. CDR3 coding DNA: TGCGCCAGCAGTCTTCGAGGAAGCGGCCCCTACAATGAGCAGTTCTTC.

The chain uses TRBV2 and TRBJ1-2, with D possibly TRBD1 on 5 matching bases. Germline CDR1 SNHLY, CDR2 FYNNEI. This CDR3 is built from 14 residues. The V end was cut by 5 bases, the J end by 2 bases, with 12 bases between. CDR3 DNA sequence: TGTGCCAGCAGTCGGGACCGAGGAAACTATGGCTACACCTTC. Protein sequence: CASSRDRGNYGYTF.

V gene TRBV27 combines with J gene TRBJ2-7; no clear D gene. V lost 0 bases and J 1 base, leaving 4 bases between the germline ends. Germline V lookup: CDR1 MNHEY, CDR2 SMNVEV (reference sequence). This CDR3 spans 13 amino acids. DNA for the CDR3: TGTGCCAGCAGTTTATCCCTATCCTACGAGCAGTACTTC. Protein: CASSLSLSYEQYF.

The chain carries TRBV6-1 and TRBJ2-7; TRBD2 matches at 10 bases. Germline CDR1 MNHNS, CDR2 SASEGT. The CDR3 consists of 15 residues. The J segment lost 4 bases and the V segment lost 2 bases, leaving 5 bases of the junction unmatched. Here the CDR3 DNA reads TGTGCCAGCAGTGAAACAGGACTAGCGGTATACGAGCAGTACTTC. It translates to CASSETGLAVYEQYF.

A single count supports this clone. The chain has TRBV4-1 and TRBJ2-3; tentative D call: TRBD1 (6 bases). V lost 1 base and J 14 bases, leaving 16 bases between the germline ends. CDR3 length: 13 residues. Germline CDR1 is MGHRA and CDR2 is YSYEKL. CDR3 sequence (DNA): TGCGCCAGCAGCCAAGGGCAGGGGTGGAGTACGTATTTT. It encodes CASSQGQGWSTYF.

The rearrangement joins TRBV19 to TRBJ1-2; D is perhaps TRBD1 (5 bases). The CDR3 spans 15 residues. Germline CDR1 reads LNHDA; CDR2 reads SQIVND (reference sequence). The germline V and J ends were trimmed by 5 bases and 6 bases, with 19 bases remaining between them. CDR3 in amino acids: CASSAGGLTRHGYTF. The CDR3 DNA reads as TGTGCCAGTAGTGCGGGGGGACTAACTAGGCATGGCTACACCTTC.

The count of this clone is one. This chain uses TRBV2 with TRBJ1-4; D may be TRBD1 (6 bases). CDR3 size: 13 residues. V shed 11 bases and J shed 7 bases, with 17 bases lying between them. Germline lookup yields CDR1 SNHLY and CDR2 FYNNEI. In DNA, the CDR3 is TGTGCCCTTCATTACAGGGTGGGTGAAAAACTGTTTTTT. Protein: CALHYRVGEKLFF.

The chain employs TRBV10-3 and TRBJ1-2; D gene uncertain. Looked up from germline, CDR1 is ENHRY and CDR2 is SYGVKD. Trimming left V 8 bases short and J 0 bases short, with 10 bases between. The CDR3 runs to 13 residues. CDR3 sequence reads: CAIADTANYGYTF. The CDR3 region has the DNA TGTGCCATCGCAGACACCGCTAACTATGGCTACACCTTC.

The V and J genes are TRBV27 and TRBJ2-5; 8 bases map to TRBD1. Germline V gene data show CDR1 as MNHEY and CDR2 as SMNVEV (reference sequence). The CDR3 totals 16 residues. V shed 6 bases, J shed 2 bases, and the junction held 11 bases outside the gene matches. The CDR3 region is CASSHLTGGDQETQYF. The CDR3 DNA is TGTGCCAGCAGCCATCTAACAGGGGGAGATCAAGAGACCCAGTACTTC.

The genes are TRBV19 and TRBJ2-7; 7 positions match TRBD1. The J segment lost 3 bases and the V segment lost 5 bases, leaving 4 bases of the junction unmatched. CDR1 and CDR2 (germline): LNHDA, SQIVND (reference sequence). The CDR3 spans 13 residues. The CDR3 sequence: CASSLGQNYEQYF. CDR3 nucleotides: TGTGCCAGTAGTTTGGGACAGAACTACGAGCAGTACTTC.

V gene TRBV7-6 combines with J gene TRBJ2-5, with 9 bases aligning to TRBD2. The CDR3 has 21 residues. Germline trimming cut 0 bases from V and 1 base from J; bases unmatched to any gene: 18. Germline V CDR1 and CDR2: SGHVS, FNYEAQ. The CDR3 nucleotides are TGTGCCAGCAGCTTAGCGGTCGGGGAAAGCGGGAGGCTCCTCGTCCAAGAGACCCAGTACTTC. Translation gives CASSLAVGESGRLLVQETQYF.

This clone was seen more than once but under ten times. V gene TRBV7-2 combines with J gene TRBJ2-7, with 12 nucleotides matching TRBD2. This CDR3 region has 14 residues. The germline CDR1 and CDR2 sequences are SGHTA and FQGNSA. The V segment lost 8 bases and the J segment 7 bases; nucleotides outside the gene matches: 9. The CDR3 sequence: CASSRLAGVEEQYF. The DNA of the CDR3 is TGTGCCAGCTCTCGACTAGCGGGAGTAGAAGAGCAGTACTTC.

The chain carries TRBV2 and TRBJ2-7, with TRBD2 matching 10 bases. The J segment lost 3 bases and the V segment lost 5 bases, leaving 28 bases of the junction unmatched. The CDR3 totals 22 residues. Germline-derived CDR1 and CDR2 are SNHLY and FYNNEI. Here the CDR3 reads CASSHPGLAKLGERPVRYEQYF. The CDR3 region has the DNA TGTGCCAGCAGTCACCCGGGACTAGCGAAATTGGGGGAAAGGCCGGTCCGCTACGAGCAGTACTTC.

This clone was recorded only once. The V gene is TRBV7-9, the J gene TRBJ2-5; D is ambiguous. V was pared by 4 bases and J by 5 bases, with 14 bases between. The V gene's germline CDR1 is SEHNR and CDR2 FQNEAQ (reference sequence). The CDR3 contains 14 residues. The DNA of the CDR3 is TGTGCCAGCAGCTACTTAGGGTTCGAGGAGACCCAGTACTTC. Encoded protein: CASSYLGFEETQYF.

The chain is built from TRBV30 and TRBJ2-1, with TRBD2 matching 7 bases. The CDR3 spans 15 residues. Germline V CDR1 and CDR2: GTSNPN, SVGIG (reference sequence). The junction had 12 bases not matched to a gene; V was cut back by 2 bases and J by 8 bases. This CDR3 is CAWSPRVLARHEQFF. The CDR3 DNA is TGTGCCTGGAGTCCAAGAGTACTAGCGAGGCATGAGCAGTTCTTC.

This chain connects TRBV9 to TRBJ2-7; TRBD1 or TRBD2 may be the D gene (7 bases each). V shed 2 bases and J shed 6 bases, with 24 bases lying between them. Germline V lookup: CDR1 SGDLS, CDR2 YYNGEE. The length of the CDR3 is 17 residues. CDR3 region: CASSVGREGAIVAEQYF. The CDR3 DNA follows: TGTGCCAGCAGCGTCGGAAGGGAGGGGGCGATAGTAGCCGAGCAGTACTTC.

The chain couples TRBV7-9 to TRBJ2-7; the D is unclear. CDR1 and CDR2 from the germline V gene are SEHNR and FQNEAQ (reference sequence). This CDR3 region has 13 residues. V was clipped by 3 bases and J by 6 bases, with 12 bases between them. The CDR3: CASSFGPASEQYF. The CDR3 nucleotides read TGTGCCAGCAGCTTCGGACCAGCGTCCGAGCAGTACTTC.

The rearrangement links TRBV2 to TRBJ1-5; D is unclear. Germline CDR1 SNHLY, CDR2 FYNNEI. There are 15 residues in the CDR3. V dropped 8 bases and J dropped 5 bases, with 19 bases sitting between them. The DNA for the CDR3 is TGTGCCAGCGGATCTTCGGATTTCCGGGATCAGCCCCAGCATTTT. This encodes CASGSSDFRDQPQHF.

The chain employs TRBV6-5 and TRBJ1-4; 7 nucleotides agree with TRBD1. The germline V gene encodes CDR1 MNHEY and CDR2 SVGAGI. The CDR3 is made up of 15 amino acids. Unmatched junction bases numbered 7, after V lost 6 bases and J lost 3 bases. The CDR3 DNA reads as TGTGCCAGCAGACCCCGGACAGGAGCTAATGAAAAACTGTTTTTT. Amino acid sequence: CASRPRTGANEKLFF.

The chain has TRBV11-3 and TRBJ2-1; D gene uncertain. Trimming took 1 base from V and 6 from J, leaving 13 bases between them. The germline V gene has CDR1 SGHNT and CDR2 YENEEA. CDR3 length equals 15 residues. CDR3 bases: TGTGCCAGCAGCTTAGGTTCAATCCCCAGCAATGAGCAGTTCTTC. This encodes CASSLGSIPSNEQFF.